This T cell receptor beta chain was obtained from a study of post-analysis software for immune sequencing data. The study's findings and limits: TRBV segments more frequent in patients than in controls numbered five and included TRBV5-6, TRBV5-1 and TRBV20-1. There was significantly lower normalized Chao1 diversity in multiple sclerosis patients than in controls.

V dropped 4 bases and J dropped 0 bases, with 2 bases sitting between them. CDR1 and CDR2 from the germline V gene are SGHRS and YFSETQ. The CDR3 sequence is 12 residues long. Remarks on this clonotype: The target antigen is unknown.

Unique molecular identifiers featured in each of the TCR beta cDNA libraries. Some 450,000 cDNA molecules were recovered from an input of roughly 0.85 to 10 million T cells. In TCRdb, the PCR reads were re-called with MiXCR into one record per CDR3 protein. This table has almost 700,000 distinct CDR3 sequences, more than 50% appearing once. J is TRBJ2-1 and V is TRBV5-1; no clear D gene. The sample comprised blood. The sequence was collected from a girl aged 2 to 9 with multiple sclerosis. The CDR3 sequence: CASSNSYNEQFF. The DNA for the CDR3 is TGCGCCAGCAGCAACTCCTACAATGAGCAGTTCTTC.